This T cell receptor beta chain originates from a study of CD8+ T cells in alopecia areata. Study results and limitations: Across lesional scalp, and particularly alopecia totalis/universalis, clonality surpassed that of normal scalp.

This clone was seen a few times. The antigen is not known. The CDR3 spans 15 residues. V lost 3 bases, J lost 5 bases, and 13 bases lay in between. CDR1 and CDR2 from the germline V gene are LNHNV and YYDKDF (reference sequence). RNA was extracted and reverse transcribed into cDNA as the sequencing template. Sequencing used immunoSEQ multiplex PCR; TCRdb keeps in-frame clones, though not all of them. The sample lists about 180,000 clones; around 71% were seen once. V gene TRBV15 combines with J gene TRBJ2-2; tentatively, D is TRBD2 (6 bases). Sequenced here: CD8+ T cells sorted from blood, sampled at week 0. The TCR comes from a human donor with alopecia areata. The CDR3 DNA reads TGTGCCACCAGCAGGGCCGGGACTGCTACCGGGGAGCTGTTTTTT. Protein: CATSRAGTATGELFF.